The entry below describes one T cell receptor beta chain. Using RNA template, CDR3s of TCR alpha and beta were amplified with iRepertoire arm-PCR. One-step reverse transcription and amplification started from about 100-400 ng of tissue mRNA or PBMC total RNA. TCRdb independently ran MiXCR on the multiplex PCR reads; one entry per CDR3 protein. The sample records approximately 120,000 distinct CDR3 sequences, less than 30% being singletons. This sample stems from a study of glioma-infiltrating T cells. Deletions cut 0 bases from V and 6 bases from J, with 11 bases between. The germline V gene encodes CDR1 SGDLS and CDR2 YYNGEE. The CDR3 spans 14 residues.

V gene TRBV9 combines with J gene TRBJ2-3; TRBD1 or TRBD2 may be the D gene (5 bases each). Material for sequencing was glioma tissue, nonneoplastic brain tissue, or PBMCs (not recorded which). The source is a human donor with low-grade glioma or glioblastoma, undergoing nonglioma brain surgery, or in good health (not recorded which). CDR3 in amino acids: CASSVVAEGDTQYF. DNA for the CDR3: TGTGCCAGCAGCGTAGTGGCAGAGGGGGATACGCAGTATTTT.